These 3 T cell receptor beta chains originate from one sample sequenced in a study of blood T cell repertoires in COVID-19 (TCRdb year 2020). Library preparation was by the immunoSEQ multiplex PCR assay. TCRdb limited this immuneACCESS table to in-frame rearrangements with V and J called. A share of clones is missing; checked studies link under half to unresolved V genes, and the rest is unexplained. The sample table holds 120,000 to 150,000 clones, of which approximately 73% were seen once. The ten biggest clones cover 4.2% of the sample. The specimen was peripheral blood. The source of these receptors is a man in his sixties with acute or convalescent COVID-19.

CDR3 residues: CASSLGAGLSGNTIYF. In nucleotides, the CDR3 is TGTGCCAGCAGCTTAGGCGCAGGACTCTCTGGAAACACCATATATTTT. V is TRBV7-9 and J is TRBJ1-3; D call uncertain. CDR3 length equals 16 residues. Germline-derived CDR1 and CDR2 are SEHNR and FQNEAQ (reference sequence). The germline V and J ends were trimmed by 1 base and 0 bases, with 10 bases remaining between them.

The rearrangement joins TRBV28 to TRBJ1-2; D ambiguous. CDR1 and CDR2 from the germline V gene are MDHEN and SYDVKM. V shed 2 bases and J shed 3 bases, with 10 bases lying between them. This CDR3 has 14 residues. In DNA form, the CDR3 reads TGTGCCAGCAGTTTAGGGCCGTGGTACTATGGCTACACCTTC. Translation: CASSLGPWYYGYTF.

This chain joins TRBV5-1 and TRBJ2-1, with TRBD2 as a possible D gene (6 bases). CDR3 size: 15 residues. From germline, CDR1 is SGHRS and CDR2 YFSETQ. V was shortened by 5 bases and J by 0 bases, with 12 bases between the two germline ends. The CDR3 loop reads CASRPLATSYNEQFF. CDR3 DNA sequence: TGCGCCAGCAGGCCTCTAGCGACCTCCTACAATGAGCAGTTCTTC.